Sequencing of this TCR beta chain was carried out in a study of T cell repertoires in cytomegalovirus infection. From the reads, TCRdb called clonotypes with MiXCR, one entry per CDR3 protein. Of some 940,000 distinct CDR3 sequences detected, approximately 31% appear once; the ten largest clones hold about an eighth. This clonotype was counted between two and nine times. What it recognizes is unknown. This CDR3 contains 13 residues. In germline, CDR1 is MNHEY, CDR2 SVGAGI. V shed 0 bases and J shed 10 bases, with 10 bases lying between them. The receptor's source is a human donor in good health (CMV status not recorded). Some clones in this sample may be carry-over from other donors' samples. The material sequenced was cultured CD8+ T cells from PBMCs, taken from culture after CMV antigen stimulation. The chain recombines TRBV6-5 with TRBJ1-5, with D possibly matching TRBD1 (5 bases). CDR3 DNA sequence: TGTGCCAGCAGTTACTCGGGGGTTCGACCCCAGCATTTT. As protein: CASSYSGVRPQHF.